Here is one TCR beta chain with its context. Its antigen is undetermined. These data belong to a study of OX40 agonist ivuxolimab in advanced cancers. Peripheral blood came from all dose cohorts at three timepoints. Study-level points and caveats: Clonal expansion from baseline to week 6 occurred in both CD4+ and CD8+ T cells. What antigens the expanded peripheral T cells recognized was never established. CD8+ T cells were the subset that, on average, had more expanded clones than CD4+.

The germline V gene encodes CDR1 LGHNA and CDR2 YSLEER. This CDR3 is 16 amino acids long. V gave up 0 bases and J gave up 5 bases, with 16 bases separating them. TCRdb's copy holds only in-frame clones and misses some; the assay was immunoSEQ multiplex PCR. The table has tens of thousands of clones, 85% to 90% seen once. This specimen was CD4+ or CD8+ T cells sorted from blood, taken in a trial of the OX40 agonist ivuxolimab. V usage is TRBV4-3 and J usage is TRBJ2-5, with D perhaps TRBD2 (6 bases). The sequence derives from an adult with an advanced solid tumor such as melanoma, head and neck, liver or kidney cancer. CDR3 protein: CASSQDWREGRETQYF. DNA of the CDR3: TGCGCCAGCAGCCAAGATTGGCGGGAAGGGCGGGAGACCCAGTACTTC.